Below, 22 T cell receptor beta chains from the same sample are listed, as sequenced in a study of metastatic and nonmetastatic thyroid tumors. TCRdb used MiXCR to call clones anew from the PCR reads. The sample includes about 20,000 clones, 12% of them seen just once. No patient had received any treatment before thyroid surgery. Sequencing input: blood. These TCRs come from a male donor with papillary thyroid cancer or a benign thyroid nodule (not recorded which). Some clones in this sample may be carry-over from other donors' samples.

Many counts were recorded for this clone. Just one base apart from a much larger clone, this may be a read error. The J gene is TRBJ2-3, the V gene TRBV19; the D gene is possibly TRBD2 (7 bases). V shed 4 bases and J shed 3 bases, with 11 bases lying between them. Germline CDR1 LNHDA, CDR2 SQIVND (reference sequence). This CDR3 region has 14 residues. CDR3 sequence reads: CASSSRGATDTQYF. Here the CDR3 DNA reads TGTGCCAGTAGTAGCCGGGGGGCTACAGATACGCAGTATTTT.

This clone was found many times. The chain carries TRBV9 and TRBJ2-4; the D gene is possibly TRBD2 (5 bases). Trimming took off 1 base at V and 0 bases at J, with 8 bases between the two ends. In germline, CDR1 is SGDLS, CDR2 YYNGEE. The CDR3 has 15 amino acids. Here the CDR3 DNA reads TGTGCCAGCAGCGTACTAGCCGAAGCCAAAAACATTCAGTACTTC. This sequence encodes CASSVLAEAKNIQYF. The full variable domain, in which reference TRBV9 and TRBJ2-4 provide the parts outside the CDR3, is DSGVTQTPKHLITATGQRVTLRCSPRSGDLSVYWYQQSLDQGLQFLIQYYNGEERAKGNILERFSAQQFPDLHSELNLSSLELGDSALYFCASSVLAEAKNIQYFGAGTRLSVL.

The chain links TRBV7-8 to TRBJ2-5; 12 bases are shared with TRBD2. The trim removed 2 bases at V and 4 bases at J, leaving 17 bases unmatched. CDR1 is SGHVS, CDR2 FQNEAQ, per germline. The CDR3 has 20 amino acids. CDR3 in amino acids: CASSLYRLGLAGLNVETQYF. In DNA form, the CDR3 reads TGTGCCAGCAGCTTATATCGGTTGGGACTAGCGGGCCTGAACGTAGAGACCCAGTACTTC.

Within the sample, this clone is medium-sized. CDR3 nucleotides: TGTGCCAGCAGGGATCAACGGGGGCTTGGTAGCAATCAGCCCCAGCATTTT. Protein product: CASRDQRGLGSNQPQHF. The J gene is TRBJ1-5, the V gene TRBV6-1; the D gene is possibly TRBD1 (6 bases). The V end lost 6 bases, the J end lost 0 bases, and 18 bases lay between the germline ends. This CDR3 is built from 17 residues. Germline V gene lookup returns CDR1 MNHNS and CDR2 SASEGT.

This clone is labeled as medium-sized. The gene calls are TRBV6-4 and TRBJ2-1; 10 nucleotides line up with TRBD1. CDR1 and CDR2 (germline): MRHNA, SNTAGT. V lost 7 bases and J lost 5; bases outside the gene matches: 11. The CDR3 totals 16 residues. The CDR3 here is CASTKARDRGNNEQFF. The CDR3 coding sequence is TGTGCCAGCACCAAAGCCCGGGACAGGGGAAACAATGAGCAGTTCTTC.

This clone has ten or more counts. The chain links TRBV13 to TRBJ2-1; D is unclear. V lost 5 bases and J lost 5, with 13 bases in between. This CDR3 comprises 14 residues. Germline V gives CDR1 PRHDT, CDR2 FYEKMQ (reference sequence). CDR3 sequence: CASSPGRRDNEQFF. The CDR3 DNA reads as TGTGCCAGCAGCCCCGGGCGCAGAGACAATGAGCAGTTCTTC.

The sample holds many counts of this clone. The chain employs TRBV18 and TRBJ2-2; 7 positions match TRBD1. Trimming removed 7 bases from V and 5 bases from J; junction bases left unmatched: 4. The CDR3 consists of 13 residues. CDR1 and CDR2 from the germline V gene are KGHSH and LQKENI. CDR3: CASFTGVTGELFF. DNA for the CDR3: TGTGCCAGCTTTACAGGGGTGACCGGGGAGCTGTTTTTT.

This clone was observed many times. The J gene is TRBJ1-6, the V gene TRBV12-3 or TRBV12-4, with D possibly TRBD1 on 5 matching bases. V was pared by 1 base and J by 9 bases, with 13 bases between. This CDR3 comprises 15 residues. CDR3 loop: CASSLGGPWASPLHF. The CDR3 DNA reads TGTGCCAGCAGTTTAGGGGGACCGTGGGCTTCACCCCTCCACTTT.

This clone was counted ten times or more. The chain carries TRBV4-1 and TRBJ1-1; D is perhaps TRBD1 (6 bases). The ends were cut back, 3 bases at V and 1 base at J, with 12 bases in the middle. The CDR3 contains 15 residues. Germline CDR1 and CDR2: MGHRA and YSYEKL. The CDR3 loop is CASSQLQGTNTEAFF. The DNA for the CDR3 is TGCGCCAGCAGCCAGCTACAGGGTACGAACACTGAAGCTTTCTTT.

Relative to its sample, this clone is medium-sized (0.01 to 0.1%). The V gene is TRBV30, the J gene TRBJ1-6; the match to TRBD1 covers 7 bases. Germline-derived CDR1 and CDR2 are GTSNPN and SVGIG (reference sequence). CDR3 length equals 14 residues. V lost 0 bases to trimming and J lost 10 bases; unmatched junction nucleotides: 6. For the CDR3, the DNA is TGTGCCTGGAGTGTTCGCAGGGGGAGCTCACCCCTCCACTTT. This codes for CAWSVRRGSSPLHF.

This clone has at least ten counts. The chain carries TRBV29-1 and TRBJ2-7; 14 bases line up with TRBD2. The V segment lost 3 bases and the J segment 4 bases; nucleotides outside the gene matches: 5. Germline V CDR1 and CDR2: SQVTM, ANQGSEA. The CDR3 is made up of 15 amino acids. As DNA, the CDR3 is TGCAGCGTTGATTTGGGACTAGCGGGAGTATACGAGCAGTACTTC. This sequence encodes CSVDLGLAGVYEQYF.

This clone was observed a few times. The rearrangement joins TRBV6-1 to TRBJ1-6; 9 bases match TRBD1. Germline-derived CDR1 and CDR2 are MNHNS and SASEGT. V gave up 8 bases and J gave up 10 bases; unmatched junction bases: 9. This CDR3 is built from 14 residues. CDR3 in amino acids: CASSQGQGGSPLHF. In nucleotides, the CDR3 is TGTGCCAGCTCCCAGGGACAGGGAGGATCACCCCTCCACTTT.

By share, this clone counts as medium-sized (0.01 to 0.1%). The chain carries TRBV6-1 and TRBJ2-7; D is unclear. The length of the CDR3 is 10 residues. The V gene's germline CDR1 is MNHNS and CDR2 SASEGT. Trimming stripped 8 bases from V and 3 bases from J, with 5 bases between. The CDR3 nucleotides read TGTGCCAGCGGCGGCTACGAGCAGTACTTC. Protein product: CASGGYEQYF.

This clone is medium-sized. In DNA form, the CDR3 reads TGTGCCAGCAGTTTGACAGGGGGTTTAGATACGCAGTATTTT. This translates into CASSLTGGLDTQYF. The chain recombines TRBV6-1 with TRBJ2-3, with 9 bases aligning to TRBD1. This CDR3 is built from 14 residues. Per the germline V gene, CDR1 is MNHNS and CDR2 is SASEGT. The trim removed 5 bases at V and 5 bases at J, leaving 5 bases unmatched.

This clone appeared many times. V gene TRBV19 combines with J gene TRBJ2-6, with 10 bases identical to TRBD1. Germline loops: CDR1 LNHDA, CDR2 SQIVND (reference sequence). The CDR3 runs 16 residues. Trimming removed 8 bases from V and 0 bases from J; junction bases left unmatched: 4. This CDR3 is CASRQGASSGANVLTF. Here the CDR3 DNA reads TGTGCCAGTCGACAGGGGGCGTCCTCTGGGGCCAACGTCCTGACTTTC.

V usage is TRBV20-1 and J usage is TRBJ1-2; D call uncertain. Germline CDR1 and CDR2: DFQATT and SNEGSKA (reference sequence). This CDR3 is 14 amino acids long. V was pared by 1 base and J by 5 bases, with 14 bases between. The CDR3 here is CSARGSASGYGYTF. The CDR3 nucleotides read TGCAGTGCTAGAGGTTCCGCAAGTGGGTATGGCTACACCTTC.

There are a few counts of this clone. The chain is built from TRBV7-9 and TRBJ2-7; 10 bases align to TRBD1. Losses at the gene ends were 4 bases for V and 6 bases for J; bases not matched to a gene: 6. This CDR3 has 14 amino acids. Germline V gene data show CDR1 as SEHNR and CDR2 as FQNEAQ (reference sequence). The CDR3 nucleotides are TGTGCCAGCAGCTCGAGGGACAGGGGAGCCGAGCAGTACTTC. Translation: CASSSRDRGAEQYF.

The table lists this clone with many counts. The rearrangement joins TRBV7-3 to TRBJ2-5; 9 positions agree with TRBD2. This CDR3 has 15 residues. J gave up 4 bases and V 2 bases, and 5 bases lay outside the gene matches. CDR1 is SGHTA and CDR2 is FQGTGA in the germline V gene. CDR3 in amino acids: CASSLAGLAAETQYF. The DNA of the CDR3 is TGTGCCAGCAGCTTAGCGGGACTAGCTGCAGAGACCCAGTACTTC.

This clone is labeled as medium-sized. The V and J genes are TRBV2 and TRBJ1-6; D is possibly TRBD1 (5 bases). The CDR3 is made up of 14 amino acids. The germline V gene has CDR1 SNHLY and CDR2 FYNNEI. With 4 bases removed from V and 7 bases from J, the gap between germline ends came to 11 bases. CDR3 bases: TGTGCCAGCAGTGTAGGGGCCGACAATTCACCCCTCCACTTT. This sequence encodes CASSVGADNSPLHF.

This clone counts as medium-sized. This chain uses TRBV12-3 or TRBV12-4 with TRBJ2-7; 7 positions match TRBD2. The CDR3 covers 14 residues. V gave up 10 bases and J gave up 6 bases; unmatched junction bases: 15. The CDR3 DNA reads as TGTGCCACCCAAGCCGGGGGGAGGGCCGGCGAGCAGTACTTC. As protein: CATQAGGRAGEQYF.

This clone was counted a few times. This chain joins TRBV6-1 and TRBJ2-5; 12 bases agree with TRBD2. The CDR3 is made up of 15 amino acids. Per the germline V gene, CDR1 is MNHNS and CDR2 is SASEGT. V dropped 9 bases and J dropped 5; count of bases not matched to a gene: 10. The CDR3 loop is CASSSGRAGDETQYF. In nucleotides, the CDR3 is TGTGCCAGTTCTAGCGGGAGGGCCGGGGATGAGACCCAGTACTTC.

In its sample, this clone is medium-sized (0.01 to 0.1%). The rearrangement links TRBV6-1 to TRBJ1-1; D uncertain. Looked up from germline, CDR1 is MNHNS and CDR2 is SASEGT. The CDR3 covers 14 residues. Trimming took off 5 bases at V and 2 bases at J, with 12 bases between the two ends. Here the CDR3 DNA reads TGTGCCAGCAGTCCACAAGGTCTCAACACTGAAGCTTTCTTT. Protein: CASSPQGLNTEAFF.